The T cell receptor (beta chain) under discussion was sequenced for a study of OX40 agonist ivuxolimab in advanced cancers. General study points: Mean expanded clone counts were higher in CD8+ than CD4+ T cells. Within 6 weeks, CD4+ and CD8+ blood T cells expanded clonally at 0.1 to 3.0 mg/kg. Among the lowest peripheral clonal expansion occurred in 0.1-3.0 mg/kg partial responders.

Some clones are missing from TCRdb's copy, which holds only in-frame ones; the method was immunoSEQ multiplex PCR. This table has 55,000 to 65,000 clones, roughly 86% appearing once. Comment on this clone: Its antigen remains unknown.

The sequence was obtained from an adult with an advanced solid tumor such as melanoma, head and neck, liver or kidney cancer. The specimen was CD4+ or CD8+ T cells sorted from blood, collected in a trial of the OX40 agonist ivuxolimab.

The CDR3 protein is CASSGTGLGGYTF. The CDR3 DNA reads TGTGCCAGCAGTGGTACAGGGCTCGGTGGCTACACCTTC. V is TRBV2 and J is TRBJ1-2; a weak D match, TRBD1 (6 bases). V was shortened by 4 bases and J by 7 bases, with 13 bases between the two germline ends. Germline V gene lookup returns CDR1 SNHLY and CDR2 FYNNEI. The CDR3 covers 13 residues.